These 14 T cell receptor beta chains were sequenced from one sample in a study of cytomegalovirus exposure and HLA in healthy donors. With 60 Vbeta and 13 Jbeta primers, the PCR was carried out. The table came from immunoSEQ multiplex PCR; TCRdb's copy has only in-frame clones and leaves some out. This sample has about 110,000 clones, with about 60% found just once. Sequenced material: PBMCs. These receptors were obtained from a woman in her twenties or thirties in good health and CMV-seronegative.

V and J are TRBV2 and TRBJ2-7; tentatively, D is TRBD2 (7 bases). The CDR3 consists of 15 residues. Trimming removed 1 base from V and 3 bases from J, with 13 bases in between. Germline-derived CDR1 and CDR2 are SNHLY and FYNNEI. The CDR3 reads CASSEEGGAGYEQYF. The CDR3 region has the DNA TGTGCCAGCAGTGAAGAGGGGGGGGCGGGCTACGAGCAGTACTTC.

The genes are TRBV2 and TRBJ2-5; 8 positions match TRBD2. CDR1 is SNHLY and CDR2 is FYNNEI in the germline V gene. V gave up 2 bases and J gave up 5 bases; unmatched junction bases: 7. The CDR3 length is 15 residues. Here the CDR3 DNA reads TGTGCCAGCAGTGAAAGGGGCGGGAGGTGGGAGACCCAGTACTTC. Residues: CASSERGGRWETQYF.

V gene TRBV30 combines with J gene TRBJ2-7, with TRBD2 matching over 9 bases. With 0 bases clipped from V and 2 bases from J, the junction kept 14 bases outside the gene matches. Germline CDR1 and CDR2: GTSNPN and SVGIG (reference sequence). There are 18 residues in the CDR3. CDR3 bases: TGTGCCTGGAGTGTACACGGGGGTGGACTAGCGACCACCTACGAGCAGTACTTC. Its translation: CAWSVHGGGLATTYEQYF.

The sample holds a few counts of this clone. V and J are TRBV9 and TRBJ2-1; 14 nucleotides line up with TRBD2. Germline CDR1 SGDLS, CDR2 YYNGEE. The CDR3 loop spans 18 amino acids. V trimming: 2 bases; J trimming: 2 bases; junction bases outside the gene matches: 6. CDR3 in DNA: TGTGCCAGCAGCGTCAGGACTAGCGGGAGGAACGCCTACAATGAGCAGTTCTTC. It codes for CASSVRTSGRNAYNEQFF.

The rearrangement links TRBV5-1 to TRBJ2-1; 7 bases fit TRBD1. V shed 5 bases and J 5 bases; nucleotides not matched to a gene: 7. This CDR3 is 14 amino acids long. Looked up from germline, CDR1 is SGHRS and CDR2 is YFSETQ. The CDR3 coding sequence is TGCGCCAGCAGATATCGGACAGGAGACAATGAGCAGTTCTTC. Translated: CASRYRTGDNEQFF. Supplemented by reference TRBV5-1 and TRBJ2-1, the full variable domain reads KAGVTQTPRYLIKTRGQQVTLSCSPISGHRSVSWYQQTPGQGLQFLFEYFSETQRNKGNFPGRFSGRQFSNSRSEMNVSTLELGDSALYLCASRYRTGDNEQFFGPGTRLTVL.

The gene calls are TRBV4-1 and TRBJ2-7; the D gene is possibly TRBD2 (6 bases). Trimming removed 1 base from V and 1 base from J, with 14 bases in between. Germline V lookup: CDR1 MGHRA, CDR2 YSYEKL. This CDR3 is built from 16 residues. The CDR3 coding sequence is TGCGCCAGCAGCCAAGGTGCTCCTAGCGCATCCTACGAGCAGTACTTC. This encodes CASSQGAPSASYEQYF.

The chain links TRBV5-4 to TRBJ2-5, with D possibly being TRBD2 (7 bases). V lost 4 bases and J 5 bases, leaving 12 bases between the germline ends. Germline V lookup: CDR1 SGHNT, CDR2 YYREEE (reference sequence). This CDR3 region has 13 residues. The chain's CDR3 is CASSGGGLETQYF. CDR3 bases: TGTGCCAGCAGCGGCGGGGGCCTGGAGACCCAGTACTTC. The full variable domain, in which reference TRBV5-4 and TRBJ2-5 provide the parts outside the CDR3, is ETGVTQSPTHLIKTRGQQVTLRCSSQSGHNTVSWYQQALGQGPQFIFQYYREEENGRGNFPPRFSGLQFPNYSSELNVNALELDDSALYLCASSGGGLETQYFGPGTRLLVL.

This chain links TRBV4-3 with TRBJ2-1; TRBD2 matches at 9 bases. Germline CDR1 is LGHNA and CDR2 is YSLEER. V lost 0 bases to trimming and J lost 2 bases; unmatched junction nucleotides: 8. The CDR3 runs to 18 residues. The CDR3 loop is CASSQDHPSGIPYNEQFF. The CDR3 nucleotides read TGCGCCAGCAGCCAAGATCATCCTAGCGGGATCCCCTACAATGAGCAGTTCTTC.

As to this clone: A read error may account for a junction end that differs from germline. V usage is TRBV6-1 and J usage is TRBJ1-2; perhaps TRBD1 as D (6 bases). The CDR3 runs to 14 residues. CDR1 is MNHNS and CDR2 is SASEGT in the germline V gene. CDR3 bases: TGTGCCGGCAGTGAGGCCGGGACACAATCGGGCTACACCTTC. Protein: CAGSEAGTQSGYTF.

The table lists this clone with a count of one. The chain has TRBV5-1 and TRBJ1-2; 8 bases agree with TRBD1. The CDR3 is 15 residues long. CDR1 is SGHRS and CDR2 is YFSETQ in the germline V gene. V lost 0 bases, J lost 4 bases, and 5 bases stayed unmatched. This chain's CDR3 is CASSLEGTGPYGYTF. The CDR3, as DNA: TGCGCCAGCAGCTTGGAAGGGACAGGTCCCTATGGCTACACCTTC.

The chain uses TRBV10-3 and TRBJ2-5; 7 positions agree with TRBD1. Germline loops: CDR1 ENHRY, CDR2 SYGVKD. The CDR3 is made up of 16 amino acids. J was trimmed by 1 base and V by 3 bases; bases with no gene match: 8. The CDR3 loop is CAISDWYRTGQETQYF. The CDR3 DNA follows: TGTGCCATCAGTGATTGGTACCGGACAGGCCAAGAGACCCAGTACTTC.

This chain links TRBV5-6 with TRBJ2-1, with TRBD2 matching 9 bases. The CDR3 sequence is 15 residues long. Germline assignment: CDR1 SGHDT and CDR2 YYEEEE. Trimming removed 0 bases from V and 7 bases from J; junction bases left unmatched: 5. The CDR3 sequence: CASSLGGRALNEQFF. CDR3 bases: TGTGCCAGCAGCTTGGGCGGGAGGGCCCTTAATGAGCAGTTCTTC. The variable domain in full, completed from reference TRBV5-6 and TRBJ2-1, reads DAGVTQSPTHLIKTRGQQVTLRCSPKSGHDTVSWYQQALGQGPQFIFQYYEEEERQRGNFPDRFSGHQFPNYSSELNVNALLLGDSALYLCASSLGGRALNEQFFGPGTRLTVL.

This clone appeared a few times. The CDR3 region is CAWSGGTNEKLFF. CDR3 nucleotides: TGTGCCTGGAGTGGAGGGACTAATGAAAAACTGTTTTTT. The chain carries TRBV30 and TRBJ1-4; D ambiguous. Germline V gives CDR1 GTSNPN, CDR2 SVGIG (reference sequence). CDR3 length equals 13 residues. The V and J ends lost 1 base and 2 bases respectively, with 5 bases between them.

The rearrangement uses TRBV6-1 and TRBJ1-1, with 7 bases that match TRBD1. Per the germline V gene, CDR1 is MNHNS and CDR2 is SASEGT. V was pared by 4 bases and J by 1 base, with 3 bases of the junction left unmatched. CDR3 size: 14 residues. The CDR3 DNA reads TGTGCCAGCAGTGGGACAGGACAGAACACTGAAGCTTTCTTT. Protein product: CASSGTGQNTEAFF.